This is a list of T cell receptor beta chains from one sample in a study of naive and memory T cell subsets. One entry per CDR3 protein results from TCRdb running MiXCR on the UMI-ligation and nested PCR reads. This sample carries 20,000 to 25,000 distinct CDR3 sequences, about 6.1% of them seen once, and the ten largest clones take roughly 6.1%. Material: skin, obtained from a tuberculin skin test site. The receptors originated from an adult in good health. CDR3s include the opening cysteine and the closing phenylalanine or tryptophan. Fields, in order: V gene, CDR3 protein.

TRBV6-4 CASSDRGRKGNEQFF
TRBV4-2 CASSQEIGGDTGELFF
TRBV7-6 CASSLAGGLAGGPYREQYF
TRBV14 CASSQIQTTEAFF
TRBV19 CARRLAGRTGANVLTF
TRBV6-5 CASSRPWTGTMGSPLHF
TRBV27 CASSLSPGSTDTQYF
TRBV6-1 CASSLQGEAYEQYF
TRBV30 CAHQWTGGTAFF
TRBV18 CASGTRNSPLHF
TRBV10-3 CATSELGELFF
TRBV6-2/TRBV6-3 CASSYQPSLAGFTDTQYF
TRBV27 CASSLGLGAYNEQFF
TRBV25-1 CASSLGDSEQYF
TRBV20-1 CSARRQGEETQYF
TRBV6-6 CASSGLAGWGETQYF
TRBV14 CASSFRTEQFF
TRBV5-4 CASSLPSPGELFF
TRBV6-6 CASSYSPGREQYF
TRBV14 CASSIGASGTYEQYF
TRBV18 CASSRADRSYGYTF
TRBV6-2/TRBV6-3 CASSYPGGSALTYNEQFF
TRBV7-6 CASSLWGGLQPQHF
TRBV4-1 CASSQVGEGDTQYF
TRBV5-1 CASSGGLAGAKYEQYF
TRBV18 CASSRTPVRQYF
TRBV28 CASSLKVPRDRAYEQYF
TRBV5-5 CASSLVIGSSHEQYF
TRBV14 CASSQEPVETQYF
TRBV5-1 CASSVGQDETQYF
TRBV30 CAWGQGASTGELFF
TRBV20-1 CSARVSDNQPQHF
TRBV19 CASSVTTGELFF
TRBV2 CASSVADTQYF
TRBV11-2 CASRLAGLNTGELFF
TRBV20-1 CSASPGTGRSQPQHF
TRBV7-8 CASSLAGTSGRSEQFF
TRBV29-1 CSVEDRQGAETQYF
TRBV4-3 CASRQITSGGSYEQYF
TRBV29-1 CSVDDSGSGNTIYF
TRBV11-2 CASSSRQGARTEAFF
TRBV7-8 CASSRLSNEQFF